Listed here are 2 T cell receptor beta chains from one sample, sequenced in a study of response to subunit inactivated influenza vaccine. TCRdb used MiXCR to reprocess the RT-PCR reads, holding one entry per CDR3 protein. The sample has roughly 700,000 distinct CDR3 sequences, approximately 13% seen once. Sequenced material: PBMCs from blood, taken 14 to 15 days before vaccination. These receptors originate from a man aged 50 to 59 who received an inactivated influenza vaccine.

This clonotype was seen repeatedly, ten times or more. This chain uses TRBV20-1 with TRBJ2-2; 7 positions match TRBD2. V dropped 6 bases and J dropped 4; count of bases not matched to a gene: 11. Germline lookup yields CDR1 DFQATT and CDR2 SNEGSKA (reference sequence). This CDR3 has 15 amino acids. CDR3 residues: CSAARGLTLTGELFF. The CDR3 DNA reads as TGCAGTGCCGCTCGGGGACTAACCCTCACCGGGGAGCTGTTTTTT.

This clonotype was found a few times. The chain joins TRBV5-1 to TRBJ1-1; D is unclear. Trimming cost V 4 bases and J 5 bases, with 12 bases left between them. The length of the CDR3 is 13 residues. Germline values: CDR1 SGHRS, CDR2 YFSETQ. The chain's CDR3 is CASSVNEGTEAFF. The CDR3 DNA sequence: TGCGCCAGCAGCGTTAATGAAGGGACTGAAGCTTTCTTT.